The 20 T cell receptor beta chains listed next were all sequenced from one sample in a study of T cells after yellow fever vaccination. TCRdb reprocessed the 5' RACE reads via MiXCR and lists one record per CDR3 protein. The data hold under 300,000 distinct CDR3 sequences, with 6.5% to 7.5% observed a single time. Sequenced here: CD4+ T cells sorted from PBMCs, sampled on the day of the yellow fever booster vaccination. Receptor source: a man younger than 40 who received the YFV17D yellow fever vaccine.

The chain has TRBV5-1 and TRBJ2-7; 7 bases match TRBD2. Germline V gives CDR1 SGHRS, CDR2 YFSETQ. The CDR3 covers 12 residues. The junction had 1 base not matched to a gene; V was cut back by 2 bases and J by 5 bases. Here the CDR3 reads CASSFRGDEQYF. CDR3 DNA: TGCGCCAGCAGCTTCCGGGGGGACGAGCAGTACTTC.

The chain combines TRBV5-1 with TRBJ2-1; possible D gene TRBD2, 6 bases. Germline loops: CDR1 SGHRS, CDR2 YFSETQ. CDR3 length: 14 amino acids. V was shortened by 5 bases and J by 5 bases, with 14 bases between the two germline ends. As DNA, the CDR3 is TGCGCCAGCAGGGGCGGGCTAGCGAACAATGAGCAGTTCTTC. Translation: CASRGGLANNEQFF.

The J gene is TRBJ2-1, the V gene TRBV20-1, with D possibly being TRBD2 (6 bases). Per the germline V gene, CDR1 is DFQATT and CDR2 is SNEGSKA (reference sequence). This CDR3 has 17 residues. Trimming removed 6 bases from V and 0 bases from J, with 21 bases in between. The CDR3 sequence: CSALPGRDVSSYNEQFF. In DNA, the CDR3 is TGCAGTGCCCTTCCTGGGCGGGATGTAAGCTCCTACAATGAGCAGTTCTTC.

This chain uses TRBV10-3 with TRBJ1-1; no clear D. This CDR3 is built from 13 residues. Trimming removed 4 bases from V and 5 bases from J, with 11 bases in between. Germline-derived CDR1 and CDR2 are ENHRY and SYGVKD. The CDR3 reads CAISVASGTEAFF. DNA for the CDR3: TGTGCCATCAGTGTCGCTTCTGGGACTGAAGCTTTCTTT.

In this sample, this clonotype turned up a few times. The rearrangement joins TRBV10-3 to TRBJ2-3, with TRBD2 matching over 9 bases. CDR1 and CDR2 (germline): ENHRY, SYGVKD. The V segment lost 6 bases and the J segment 0 bases; nucleotides outside the gene matches: 13. This CDR3 has 18 amino acids. The CDR3 spells CAIRTSGSKPNSTDTQYF. The CDR3 nucleotides are TGTGCCATCAGGACTAGCGGAAGTAAACCAAATAGCACAGATACGCAGTATTTT.

This clonotype appeared a few times. The rearrangement joins TRBV7-6 to TRBJ2-7; no firm D call. This CDR3 comprises 14 residues. With 3 bases removed from V and 4 bases from J, the gap between germline ends came to 13 bases. CDR1 SGHVS and CDR2 FNYEAQ come from the germline V gene. The CDR3 spells CASSLDGRRYEQYF. For the CDR3, the DNA is TGTGCCAGCAGCTTGGACGGACGGCGGTACGAGCAGTACTTC.

At least ten counts were recorded for this clonotype. V and J are TRBV29-1 and TRBJ2-7; 9 nucleotides match TRBD1. The length of the CDR3 is 13 residues. Germline trimming cut 5 bases from V and 4 bases from J; bases unmatched to any gene: 6. The germline V gene encodes CDR1 SQVTM and CDR2 ANQGSEA. CDR3 coding DNA: TGCAGCGTTACAGGGGGCGCAAGATACGAGCAGTACTTC. It specifies CSVTGGARYEQYF.

The chain employs TRBV7-3 and TRBJ2-3, with D maybe TRBD2 (5 bases). Deletions cut 3 bases from V and 1 base from J, with 14 bases between. The CDR3 totals 16 residues. Germline values: CDR1 SGHTA, CDR2 FQGTGA. CDR3 protein: CASSFGRLAGTDTQYF. DNA for the CDR3: TGTGCCAGCAGCTTTGGGCGGCTAGCCGGCACAGATACGCAGTATTTT.

The chain employs TRBV7-2 and TRBJ2-7, with D possibly TRBD1 on 6 matching bases. CDR3 length equals 14 residues. The V gene lost 4 bases and the J gene lost 7 bases, with 17 bases spanning the gap. CDR1 is SGHTA and CDR2 is FQGNSA in the germline V gene. Written as DNA, the CDR3 is TGTGCCAGCAGCTCGGGACATGGGTGGGGTGAGCAGTACTTC. Amino acids: CASSSGHGWGEQYF. The full variable domain, in which reference TRBV7-2 and TRBJ2-7 provide the parts outside the CDR3, is GAGVSQSPSNKVTEKGKDVELRCDPISGHTALYWYRQSLGQGLEFLIYFQGNSAPDKSGLPSDRFSAERTGGSVSTLTIQRTQQEDSAVYLCASSSGHGWGEQYFGPGTRLTVT.

The chain employs TRBV12-3 or TRBV12-4 and TRBJ2-1; D possibly corresponds to TRBD2 (5 bases). With 6 bases removed from V and 7 bases from J, the gap between germline ends came to 13 bases. The CDR3 spans 13 residues. As DNA, the CDR3 is TGTGCCAGCAGCCACGGGATACTTAATGAGCAGTTCTTC. It yields the protein CASSHGILNEQFF.

The genes are TRBV5-1 and TRBJ1-4, with a possible D match to TRBD1 (6 bases). The V end lost 4 bases, the J end lost 4 bases, and 17 bases lay between the germline ends. This CDR3 spans 16 amino acids. Germline CDR1 is SGHRS and CDR2 is YFSETQ. The CDR3 sequence: CASSVGQQRGNEKLFF. The CDR3 DNA sequence: TGCGCCAGCAGCGTCGGACAGCAAAGGGGTAATGAAAAACTGTTTTTT.

This clonotype has ten or more counts. The chain combines TRBV7-9 with TRBJ2-7; 7 positions agree with TRBD2. The CDR3 covers 13 residues. In germline, CDR1 is SEHNR, CDR2 FQNEAQ (reference sequence). The junction had 7 bases not matched to a gene; V was cut back by 5 bases and J by 6 bases. The CDR3 region has the DNA TGTGCCAGCAGCACGACTAGCCACCTCGAGCAGTACTTC. Its translation is CASSTTSHLEQYF.

This clonotype was counted ten times or more. The V call is TRBV5-1, the J call TRBJ2-3; TRBD2 aligns across 8 bases. Germline-derived CDR1 and CDR2 are SGHRS and YFSETQ. The CDR3 sequence is 14 residues long. V shed 3 bases, J shed 1 base, and the junction held 1 base outside the gene matches. The DNA of the CDR3 is TGCGCCAGCAGCTCGACTAGCGGCACAGATACGCAGTATTTT. It yields the protein CASSSTSGTDTQYF.

In this sample, this clonotype turned up a few times. This chain connects TRBV27 to TRBJ2-2; D is unclear. V lost 9 bases, J lost 0 bases, and 11 bases lay in between. This CDR3 has 14 amino acids. Germline V gene sequence: CDR1 MNHEY, CDR2 SMNVEV (reference sequence). This chain's CDR3 is CASMLLSNTGELFF. CDR3 coding DNA: TGTGCCAGTATGCTATTATCGAACACCGGGGAGCTGTTTTTT.

This clonotype has ten or more counts. This sequence joins TRBV5-6 and TRBJ1-6, with D perhaps matching TRBD1 (5 bases). V lost 1 base and J 9 bases, leaving 11 bases between the germline ends. This CDR3 spans 14 amino acids. CDR1 and CDR2 (germline): SGHDT, YYEEEE. CDR3 nucleotides: TGTGCCAGCAGCTTGAGGAGGGGTGGTTCACCCCTCCACTTT. Its protein product is CASSLRRGGSPLHF.

This clonotype was seen ten or more times. The chain combines TRBV5-6 with TRBJ1-1; no clear D gene. CDR3 size: 12 residues. Germline V gene data show CDR1 as SGHDT and CDR2 as YYEEEE. Trimming took off 2 bases at V and 7 bases at J, with 9 bases between the two ends. CDR3 loop: CASSFMWDEAFF. In DNA form, the CDR3 reads TGTGCCAGCAGCTTTATGTGGGATGAAGCTTTCTTT.

The chain recombines TRBV14 with TRBJ2-1; no reliable D call. Germline V lookup: CDR1 SGHDN, CDR2 FVKESK. Trimming took 0 bases from V and 9 from J, leaving 15 bases between them. This CDR3 region has 15 residues. For the CDR3, the DNA is TGTGCCAGCAGCCAAGATCTAGTTATGGGTGTTGAGCAGTTCTTC. Protein product: CASSQDLVMGVEQFF.

In DNA form, the CDR3 reads TGTGCCTGGAGTACGTCGACAGGCGCTAGCACAGATACGCAGTATTTT. Its protein is CAWSTSTGASTDTQYF. This sequence joins TRBV30 and TRBJ2-3, with D maybe TRBD1 (6 bases). Trimming took 2 bases from V and 0 from J, leaving 15 bases between them. Per germline, CDR1 GTSNPN and CDR2 SVGIG (reference sequence). The CDR3 is 16 amino acids.

In its sample, this clonotype was seen a few times. The V call is TRBV20-1, the J call TRBJ2-2, with 12 bases lining up with TRBD2. The CDR3 is 15 amino acids. V was pared by 5 bases and J by 6 bases, with 7 bases of the junction left unmatched. Germline CDR1 reads DFQATT; CDR2 reads SNEGSKA (reference sequence). The CDR3 sequence: CSAPTSGSYAGELFF. CDR3 sequence (DNA): TGCAGTGCTCCGACTAGCGGGAGTTACGCCGGGGAGCTGTTTTTT.

V gene TRBV18 combines with J gene TRBJ2-7, with TRBD1 identical over 9 bases. Germline-derived CDR1 and CDR2 are KGHSH and LQKENI. This CDR3 is 15 amino acids long. Trimming removed 6 bases from V and 4 bases from J; junction bases left unmatched: 10. As DNA, the CDR3 is TGTGCCAGCTCGCAACCGGGACAGGGAGGATACGAGCAGTACTTC. Translated, it gives CASSQPGQGGYEQYF.